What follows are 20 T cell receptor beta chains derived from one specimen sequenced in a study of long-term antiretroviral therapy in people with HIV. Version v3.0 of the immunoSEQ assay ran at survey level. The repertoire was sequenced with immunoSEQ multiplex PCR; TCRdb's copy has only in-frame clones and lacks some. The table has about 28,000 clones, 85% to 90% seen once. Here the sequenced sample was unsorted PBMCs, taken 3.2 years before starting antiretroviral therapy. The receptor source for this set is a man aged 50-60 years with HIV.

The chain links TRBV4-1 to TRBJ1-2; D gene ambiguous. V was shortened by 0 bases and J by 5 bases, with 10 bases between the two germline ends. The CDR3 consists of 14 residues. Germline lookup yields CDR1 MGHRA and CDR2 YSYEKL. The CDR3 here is CASSQESRDYGYTF. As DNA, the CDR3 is TGCGCCAGCAGCCAAGAATCAAGGGATTATGGCTACACCTTC.

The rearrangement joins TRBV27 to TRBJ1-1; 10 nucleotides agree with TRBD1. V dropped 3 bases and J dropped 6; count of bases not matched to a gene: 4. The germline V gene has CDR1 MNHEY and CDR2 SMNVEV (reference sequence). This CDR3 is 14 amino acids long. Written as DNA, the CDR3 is TGTGCCAGCAGTTTCTGGGACAGGGGCGCTGAAGCTTTCTTT. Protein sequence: CASSFWDRGAEAFF.

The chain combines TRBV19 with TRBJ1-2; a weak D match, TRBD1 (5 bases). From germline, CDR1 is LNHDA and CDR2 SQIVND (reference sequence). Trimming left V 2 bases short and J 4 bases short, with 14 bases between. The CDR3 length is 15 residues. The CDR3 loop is CASSISLPGTYGYTF. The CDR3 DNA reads TGTGCCAGTAGTATATCTCTCCCAGGGACCTATGGCTACACCTTC.

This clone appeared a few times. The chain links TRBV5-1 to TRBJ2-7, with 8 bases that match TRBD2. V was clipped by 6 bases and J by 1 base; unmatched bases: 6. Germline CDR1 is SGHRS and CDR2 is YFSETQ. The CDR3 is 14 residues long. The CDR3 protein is CASKRLASSYEQYF. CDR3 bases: TGCGCCAGCAAAAGACTAGCGTCTTCCTACGAGCAGTACTTC.

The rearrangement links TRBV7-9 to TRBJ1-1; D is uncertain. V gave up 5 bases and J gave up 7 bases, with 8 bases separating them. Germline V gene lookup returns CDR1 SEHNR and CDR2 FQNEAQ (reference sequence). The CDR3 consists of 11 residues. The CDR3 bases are TGTGCCAGCAGCCCACGGATTGAAGCTTTCTTT. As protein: CASSPRIEAFF.

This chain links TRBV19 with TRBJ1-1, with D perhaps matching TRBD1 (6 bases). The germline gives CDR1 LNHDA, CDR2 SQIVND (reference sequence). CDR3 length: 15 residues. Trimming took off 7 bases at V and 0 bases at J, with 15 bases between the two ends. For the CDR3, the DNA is TGTGCCAGTAAGACAGGTAGCCTAGTGAACACTGAAGCTTTCTTT. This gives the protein CASKTGSLVNTEAFF.

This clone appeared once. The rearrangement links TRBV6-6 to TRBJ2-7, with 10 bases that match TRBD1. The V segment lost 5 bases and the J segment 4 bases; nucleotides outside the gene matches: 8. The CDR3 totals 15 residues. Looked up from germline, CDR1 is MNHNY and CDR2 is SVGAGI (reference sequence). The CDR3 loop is CASSGPGQGLYEQYF. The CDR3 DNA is TGTGCCAGCAGTGGACCGGGACAGGGGTTATACGAGCAGTACTTC.

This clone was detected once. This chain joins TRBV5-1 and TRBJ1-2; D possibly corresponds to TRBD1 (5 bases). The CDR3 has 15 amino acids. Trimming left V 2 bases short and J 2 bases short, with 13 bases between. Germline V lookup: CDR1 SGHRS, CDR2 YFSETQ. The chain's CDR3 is CASSLLGTLNYGYTF. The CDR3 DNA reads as TGCGCCAGCAGCTTACTGGGGACCCTGAACTATGGCTACACCTTC.

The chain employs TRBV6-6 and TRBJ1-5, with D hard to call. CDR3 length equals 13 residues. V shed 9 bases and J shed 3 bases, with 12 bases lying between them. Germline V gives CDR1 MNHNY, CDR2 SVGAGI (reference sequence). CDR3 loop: CASKWAINQPQHF. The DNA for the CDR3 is TGTGCCAGTAAATGGGCCATCAATCAGCCCCAGCATTTT.

CDR3 residues: CASSPGRDGVGQPQHF. CDR3 in DNA: TGTGCCAGCAGCCCCGGAAGGGACGGGGTGGGTCAGCCCCAGCATTTT. The rearrangement uses TRBV5-5 and TRBJ1-5, with D possibly being TRBD1 (5 bases). The germline V gene has CDR1 SGHKS and CDR2 YYEKEE (reference sequence). V lost 4 bases to trimming and J lost 6 bases, with 20 bases between them. There are 16 residues in the CDR3.

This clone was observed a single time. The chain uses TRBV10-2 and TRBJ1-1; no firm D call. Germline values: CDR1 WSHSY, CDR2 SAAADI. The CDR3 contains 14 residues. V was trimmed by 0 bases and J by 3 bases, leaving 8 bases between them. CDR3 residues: CASSESTRDTEAFF. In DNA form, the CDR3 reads TGCGCCAGCAGTGAGTCGACTCGGGACACTGAAGCTTTCTTT.

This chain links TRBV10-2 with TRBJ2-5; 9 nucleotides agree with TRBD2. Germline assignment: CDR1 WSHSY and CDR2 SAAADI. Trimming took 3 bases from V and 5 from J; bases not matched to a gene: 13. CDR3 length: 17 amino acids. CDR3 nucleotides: TGCGCCAGCAGTGAAGGGCAGCGGGGGGTACCGCGGGAGACCCAGTACTTC. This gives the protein CASSEGQRGVPRETQYF.

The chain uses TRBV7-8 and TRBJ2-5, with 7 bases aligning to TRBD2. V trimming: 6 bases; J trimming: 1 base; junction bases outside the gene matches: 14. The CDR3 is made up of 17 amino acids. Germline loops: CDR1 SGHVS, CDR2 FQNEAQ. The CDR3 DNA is TGTGCCAGCAGTCGTAAACGGGGGGACGGAACCCAAGAGACCCAGTACTTC. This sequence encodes CASSRKRGDGTQETQYF. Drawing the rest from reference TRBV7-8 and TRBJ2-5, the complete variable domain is GAGVSQSPRYKVAKRGQDVALRCDPISGHVSLFWYQQALGQGPEFLTYFQNEAQLDKSGLPSDRFFAERPEGSVSTLKIQRTQQEDSAVYLCASSRKRGDGTQETQYFGPGTRLLVL.

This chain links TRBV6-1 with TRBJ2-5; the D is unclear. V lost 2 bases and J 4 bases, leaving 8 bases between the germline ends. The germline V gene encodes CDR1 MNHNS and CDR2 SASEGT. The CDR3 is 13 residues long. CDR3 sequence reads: CASSELGLETQYF. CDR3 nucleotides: TGTGCCAGCAGTGAACTCGGGCTAGAGACCCAGTACTTC.

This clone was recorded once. Written as DNA, the CDR3 is TGTGCCAGCTGCCAGGTCAGCTCCTACAATGAGCAGTTCTTC. Translation gives CASCQVSSYNEQFF. The chain recombines TRBV11-2 with TRBJ2-1; D gene unclear. V lost 8 bases, J lost 0 bases, and 11 bases lay in between. Germline assignment: CDR1 SGHAT and CDR2 FQNNGV. The CDR3 runs 14 residues.

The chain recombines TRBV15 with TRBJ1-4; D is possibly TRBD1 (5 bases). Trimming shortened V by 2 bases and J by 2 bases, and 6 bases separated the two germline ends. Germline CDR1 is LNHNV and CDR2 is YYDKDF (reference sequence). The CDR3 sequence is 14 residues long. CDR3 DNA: TGTGCCACCAGCAGACCAGGGACTAATGAAAAACTGTTTTTT. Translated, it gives CATSRPGTNEKLFF.

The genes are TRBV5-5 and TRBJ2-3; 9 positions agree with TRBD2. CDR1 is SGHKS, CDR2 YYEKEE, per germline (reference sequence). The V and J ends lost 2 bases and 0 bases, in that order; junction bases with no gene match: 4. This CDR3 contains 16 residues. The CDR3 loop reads CASSLHTSGSTDTQYF. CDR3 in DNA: TGTGCCAGCAGCTTACATACTAGCGGGAGCACAGATACGCAGTATTTT.

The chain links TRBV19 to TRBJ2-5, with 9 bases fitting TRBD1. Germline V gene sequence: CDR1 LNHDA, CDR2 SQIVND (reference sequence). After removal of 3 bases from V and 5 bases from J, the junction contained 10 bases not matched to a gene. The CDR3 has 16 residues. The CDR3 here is CASSIPRGQGRETQYF. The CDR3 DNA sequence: TGTGCCAGTAGTATCCCTCGGGGACAGGGTAGGGAGACCCAGTACTTC.

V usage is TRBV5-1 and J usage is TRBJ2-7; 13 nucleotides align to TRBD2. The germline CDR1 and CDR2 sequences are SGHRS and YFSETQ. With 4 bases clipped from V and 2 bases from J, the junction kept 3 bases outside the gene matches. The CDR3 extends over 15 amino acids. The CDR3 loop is CASSGGTSGAYEQYF. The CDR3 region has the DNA TGCGCCAGCAGCGGGGGGACTAGCGGGGCCTACGAGCAGTACTTC.

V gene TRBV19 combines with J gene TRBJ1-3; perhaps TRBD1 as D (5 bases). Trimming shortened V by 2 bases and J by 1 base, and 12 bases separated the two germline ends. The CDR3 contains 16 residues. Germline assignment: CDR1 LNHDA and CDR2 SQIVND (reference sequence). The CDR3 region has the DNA TGTGCCAGTAGTATAATCTGGGGCAGTTCTGGAAACACCATATATTTT. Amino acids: CASSIIWGSSGNTIYF.